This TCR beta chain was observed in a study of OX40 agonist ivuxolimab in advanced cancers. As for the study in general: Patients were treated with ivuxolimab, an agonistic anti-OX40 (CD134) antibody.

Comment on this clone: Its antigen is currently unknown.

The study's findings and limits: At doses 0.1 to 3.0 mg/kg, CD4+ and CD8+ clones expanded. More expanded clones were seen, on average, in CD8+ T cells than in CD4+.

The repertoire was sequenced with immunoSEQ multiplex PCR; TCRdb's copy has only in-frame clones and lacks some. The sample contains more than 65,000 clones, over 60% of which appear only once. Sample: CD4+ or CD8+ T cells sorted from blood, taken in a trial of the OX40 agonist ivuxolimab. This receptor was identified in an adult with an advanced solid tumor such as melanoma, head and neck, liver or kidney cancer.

DNA for the CDR3: TGTGCCAGCGGGGACGGCTCTGGGGCCAACGTCCTGACTTTC. Amino acid sequence: CASGDGSGANVLTF. The rearrangement joins TRBV7-9 to TRBJ2-6; either TRBD1 or TRBD2 may supply D (5 bases each). V dropped 8 bases and J dropped 0 bases, with 8 bases sitting between them. Germline V gives CDR1 SEHNR, CDR2 FQNEAQ (reference sequence). This CDR3 comprises 14 residues.